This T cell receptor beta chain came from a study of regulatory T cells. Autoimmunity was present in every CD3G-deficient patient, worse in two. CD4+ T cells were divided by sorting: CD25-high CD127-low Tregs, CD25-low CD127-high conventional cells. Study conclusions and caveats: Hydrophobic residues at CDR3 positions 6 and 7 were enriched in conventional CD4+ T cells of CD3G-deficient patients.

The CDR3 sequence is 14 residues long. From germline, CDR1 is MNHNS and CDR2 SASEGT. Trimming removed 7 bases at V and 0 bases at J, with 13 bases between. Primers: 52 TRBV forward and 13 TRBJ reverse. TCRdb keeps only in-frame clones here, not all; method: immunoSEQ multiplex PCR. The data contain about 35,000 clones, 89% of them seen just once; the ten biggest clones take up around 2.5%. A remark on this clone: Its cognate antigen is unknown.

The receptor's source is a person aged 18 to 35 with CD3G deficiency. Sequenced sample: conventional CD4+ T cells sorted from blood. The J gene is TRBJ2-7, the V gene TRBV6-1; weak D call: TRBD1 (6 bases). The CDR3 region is CASTQGTLSYEQYF. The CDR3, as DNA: TGTGCCAGCACCCAGGGGACACTCTCCTACGAGCAGTACTTC.